This TCR beta chain was observed in a study of blood T cell repertoires in COVID-19. About the research overall: COVID-19 samples, acute and convalescent, were from the United States, Italy and Spain. PBMCs, B-cell-depleted T cells, or T cells were the source of the cDNA or gDNA that made up the material.

There are 15 residues in the CDR3. V was clipped by 5 bases and J by 14 bases, with 22 bases between them. Germline lookup yields CDR1 MGHRA and CDR2 YSYEKL. Profiled with immunoSEQ multiplex PCR; TCRdb holds only in-frame clones, not every one. The profile shows approximately 110,000 clones, about three quarters of them singletons. The specimen was peripheral blood. J is TRBJ1-6 and V is TRBV4-1; possibly TRBD1 for D (6 bases). The source is a human donor with acute or convalescent COVID-19. The donor label of this sample is uncertain. Here the CDR3 DNA reads TGCGCCAGCAGCTCCCCCCGGGACATGGCTGGGGCCCTCCACTTT. Amino acids: CASSSPRDMAGALHF.